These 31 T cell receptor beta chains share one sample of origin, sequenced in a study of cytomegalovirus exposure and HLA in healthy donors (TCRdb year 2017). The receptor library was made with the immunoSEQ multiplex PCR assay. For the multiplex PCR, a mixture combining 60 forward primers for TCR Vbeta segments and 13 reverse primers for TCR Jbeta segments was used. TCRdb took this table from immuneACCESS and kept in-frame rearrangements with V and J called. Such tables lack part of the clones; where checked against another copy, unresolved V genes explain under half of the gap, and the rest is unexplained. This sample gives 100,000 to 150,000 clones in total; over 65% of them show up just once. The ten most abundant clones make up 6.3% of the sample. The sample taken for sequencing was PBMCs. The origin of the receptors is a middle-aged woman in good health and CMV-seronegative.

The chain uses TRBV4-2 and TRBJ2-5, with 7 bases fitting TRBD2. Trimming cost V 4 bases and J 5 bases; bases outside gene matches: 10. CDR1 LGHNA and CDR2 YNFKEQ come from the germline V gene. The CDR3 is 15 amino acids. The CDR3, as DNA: TGTGCCAGCAGCCCTTTGGGGAGGGTAGGCGAGACCCAGTACTTC. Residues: CASSPLGRVGETQYF.

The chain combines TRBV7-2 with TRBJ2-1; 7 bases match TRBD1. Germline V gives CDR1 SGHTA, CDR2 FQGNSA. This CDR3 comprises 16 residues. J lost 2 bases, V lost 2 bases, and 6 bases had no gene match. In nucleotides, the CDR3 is TGTGCCAGCAGCTTAAGGGGACAGCCTCCCTACAATGAGCAGTTCTTC. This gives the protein CASSLRGQPPYNEQFF. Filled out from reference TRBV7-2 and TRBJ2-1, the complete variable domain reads GAGVSQSPSNKVTEKGKDVELRCDPISGHTALYWYRQSLGQGLEFLIYFQGNSAPDKSGLPSDRFSAERTGGSVSTLTIQRTQQEDSAVYLCASSLRGQPPYNEQFFGPGTRLTVL.

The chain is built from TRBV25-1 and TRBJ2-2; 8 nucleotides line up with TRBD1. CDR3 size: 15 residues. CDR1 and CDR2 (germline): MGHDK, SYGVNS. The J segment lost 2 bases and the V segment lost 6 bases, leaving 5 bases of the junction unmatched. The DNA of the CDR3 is TGTGCCAGCAGGGCGACAGGGGCCAACACCGGGGAGCTGTTTTTT. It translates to CASRATGANTGELFF.

The CDR3 protein is CASSPPAAYEQYF. The CDR3 DNA reads as TGTGCCAGCAGCCCCCCGGCGGCCTACGAGCAGTACTTC. The genes are TRBV7-9 and TRBJ2-7; no firm D call. Trimming took off 5 bases at V and 2 bases at J, with 10 bases between the two ends. The CDR3 covers 13 residues. CDR1 and CDR2 from the germline V gene are SEHNR and FQNEAQ (reference sequence).

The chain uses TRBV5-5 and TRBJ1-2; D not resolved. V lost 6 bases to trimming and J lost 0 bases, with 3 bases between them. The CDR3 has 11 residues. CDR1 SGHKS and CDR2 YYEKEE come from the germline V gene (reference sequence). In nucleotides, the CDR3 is TGTGCCAGCAATACTAACTATGGCTACACCTTC. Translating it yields CASNTNYGYTF.

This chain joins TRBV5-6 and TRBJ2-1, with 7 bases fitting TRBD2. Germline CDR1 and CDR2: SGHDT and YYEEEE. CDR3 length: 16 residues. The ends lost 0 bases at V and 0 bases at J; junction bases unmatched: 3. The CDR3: CASSLAGGSSYNEQFF. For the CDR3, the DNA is TGTGCCAGCAGCTTGGCCGGGGGGAGCTCCTACAATGAGCAGTTCTTC.

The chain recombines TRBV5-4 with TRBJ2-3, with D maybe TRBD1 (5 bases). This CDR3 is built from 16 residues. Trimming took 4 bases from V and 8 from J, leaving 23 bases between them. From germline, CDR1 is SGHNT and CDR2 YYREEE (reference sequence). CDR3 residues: CASSPLSGASPGTQYF. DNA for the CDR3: TGTGCCAGCAGCCCGCTCTCTGGGGCCAGTCCAGGTACGCAGTATTTT.

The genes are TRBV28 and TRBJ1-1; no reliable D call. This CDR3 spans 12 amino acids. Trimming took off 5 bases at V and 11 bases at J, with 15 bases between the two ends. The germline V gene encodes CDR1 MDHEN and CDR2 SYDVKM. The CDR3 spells CASSIASESAFF. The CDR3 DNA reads TGTGCCAGCAGTATCGCCAGCGAGAGCGCTTTCTTT.

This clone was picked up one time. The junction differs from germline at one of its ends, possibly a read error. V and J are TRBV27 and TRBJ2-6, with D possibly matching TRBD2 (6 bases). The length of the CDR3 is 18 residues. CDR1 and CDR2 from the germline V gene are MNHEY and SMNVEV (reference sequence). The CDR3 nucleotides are TGTGCCAGCAGTTTAAGGGGACTGAGGTTCTCTGGGGCCAACGGCCTGACTTTC. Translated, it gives CASSLRGLRFSGANGLTF.

The CDR3 bases are TGTGCCATCAGTGGTCTGGGGACCGGGAGCTCCGAGCAGTACTTC. Translating gives CAISGLGTGSSEQYF. The chain carries TRBV10-3 and TRBJ2-7; maybe TRBD2 (6 bases). The CDR3 covers 15 residues. CDR1 ENHRY and CDR2 SYGVKD come from the germline V gene. The V and J ends lost 4 bases and 6 bases respectively, with 19 bases between them.

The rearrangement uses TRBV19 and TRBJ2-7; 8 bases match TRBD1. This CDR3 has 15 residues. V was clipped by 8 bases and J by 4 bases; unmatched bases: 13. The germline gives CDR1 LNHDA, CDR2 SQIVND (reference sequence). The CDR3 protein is CASQYSGTGTYEQYF. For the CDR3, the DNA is TGTGCCAGTCAATACTCCGGGACAGGCACTTACGAGCAGTACTTC.

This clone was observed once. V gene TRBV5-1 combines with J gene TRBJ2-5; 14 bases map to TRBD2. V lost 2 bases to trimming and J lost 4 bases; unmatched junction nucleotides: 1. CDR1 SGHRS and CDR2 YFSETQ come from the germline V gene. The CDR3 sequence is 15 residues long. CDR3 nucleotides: TGCGCCAGCAGCTTTGGGACTAGCGGGGGAGAGACCCAGTACTTC. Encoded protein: CASSFGTSGGETQYF. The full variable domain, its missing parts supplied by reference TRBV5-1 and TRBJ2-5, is KAGVTQTPRYLIKTRGQQVTLSCSPISGHRSVSWYQQTPGQGLQFLFEYFSETQRNKGNFPGRFSGRQFSNSRSEMNVSTLELGDSALYLCASSFGTSGGETQYFGPGTRLLVL.

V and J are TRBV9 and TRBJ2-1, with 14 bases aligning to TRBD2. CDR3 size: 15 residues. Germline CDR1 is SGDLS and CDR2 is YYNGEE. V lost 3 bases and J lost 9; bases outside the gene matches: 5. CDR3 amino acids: CASSGTSGRTGEQFF. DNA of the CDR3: TGTGCCAGCAGCGGGACTAGCGGGAGGACTGGTGAGCAGTTCTTC. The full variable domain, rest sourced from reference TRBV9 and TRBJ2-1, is DSGVTQTPKHLITATGQRVTLRCSPRSGDLSVYWYQQSLDQGLQFLIQYYNGEERAKGNILERFSAQQFPDLHSELNLSSLELGDSALYFCASSGTSGRTGEQFFGPGTRLTVL.

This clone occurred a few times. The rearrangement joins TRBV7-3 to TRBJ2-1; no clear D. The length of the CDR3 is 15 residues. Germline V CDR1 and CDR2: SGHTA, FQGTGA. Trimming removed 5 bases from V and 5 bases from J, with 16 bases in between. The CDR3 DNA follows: TGTGCCAGCAGCCAGGCTGTGACCACCAACAATGAGCAGTTCTTC. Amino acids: CASSQAVTTNNEQFF.

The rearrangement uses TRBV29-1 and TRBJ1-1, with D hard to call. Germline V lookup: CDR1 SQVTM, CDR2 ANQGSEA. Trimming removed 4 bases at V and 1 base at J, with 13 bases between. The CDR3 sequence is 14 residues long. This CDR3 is CSVVKEDGNTEAFF. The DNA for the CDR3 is TGCAGCGTTGTCAAGGAGGACGGGAACACTGAAGCTTTCTTT.

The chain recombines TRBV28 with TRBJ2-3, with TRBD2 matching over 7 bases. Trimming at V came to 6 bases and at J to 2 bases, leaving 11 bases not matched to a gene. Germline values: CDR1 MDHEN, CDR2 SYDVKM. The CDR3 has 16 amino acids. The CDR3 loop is CASRFGVAGPTDTQYF. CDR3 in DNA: TGTGCCAGCAGGTTTGGAGTAGCGGGCCCCACAGATACGCAGTATTTT.

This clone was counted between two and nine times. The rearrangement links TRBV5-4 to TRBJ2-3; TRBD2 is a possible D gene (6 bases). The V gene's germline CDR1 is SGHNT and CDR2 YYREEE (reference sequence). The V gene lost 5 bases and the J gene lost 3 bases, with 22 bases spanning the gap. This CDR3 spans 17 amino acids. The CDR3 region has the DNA TGTGCCAGCAGTCGTCCCACGGGACGGGAGCAGACAGATACGCAGTATTTT. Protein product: CASSRPTGREQTDTQYF.

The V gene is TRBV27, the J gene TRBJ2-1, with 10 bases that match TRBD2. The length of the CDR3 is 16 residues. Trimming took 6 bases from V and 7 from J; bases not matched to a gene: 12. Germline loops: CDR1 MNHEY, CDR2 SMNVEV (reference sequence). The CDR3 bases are TGTGCCAGCAGCCCACCGGGAAGCGGGAGGGTAAATGAGCAGTTCTTC. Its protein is CASSPPGSGRVNEQFF.

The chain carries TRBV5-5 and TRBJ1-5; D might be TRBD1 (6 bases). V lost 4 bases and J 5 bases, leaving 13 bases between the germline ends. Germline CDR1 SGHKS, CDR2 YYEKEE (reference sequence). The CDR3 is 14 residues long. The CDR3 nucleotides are TGTGCCAGCAGCCCCCAACAGGGAGATCAGCCCCAGCATTTT. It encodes CASSPQQGDQPQHF. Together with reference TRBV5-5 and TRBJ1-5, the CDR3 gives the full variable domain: DAGVTQSPTHLIKTRGQQVTLRCSPISGHKSVSWYQQVLGQGPQFIFQYYEKEERGRGNFPDRFSARQFPNYSSELNVNALLLGDSALYLCASSPQQGDQPQHFGDGTRLSIL.

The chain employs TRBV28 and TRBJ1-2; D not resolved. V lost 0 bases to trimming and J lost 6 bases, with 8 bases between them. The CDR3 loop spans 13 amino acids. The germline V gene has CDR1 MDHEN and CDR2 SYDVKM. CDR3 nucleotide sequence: TGTGCCAGCAGTTTATGGGGCTGGAATGGCTACACCTTC. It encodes CASSLWGWNGYTF.

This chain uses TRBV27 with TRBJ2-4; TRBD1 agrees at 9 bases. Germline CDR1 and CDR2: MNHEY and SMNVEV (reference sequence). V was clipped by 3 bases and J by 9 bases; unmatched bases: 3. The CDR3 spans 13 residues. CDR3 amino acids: CASSFRQGVIQYF. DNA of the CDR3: TGTGCCAGCAGTTTCAGACAGGGGGTCATTCAGTACTTC.

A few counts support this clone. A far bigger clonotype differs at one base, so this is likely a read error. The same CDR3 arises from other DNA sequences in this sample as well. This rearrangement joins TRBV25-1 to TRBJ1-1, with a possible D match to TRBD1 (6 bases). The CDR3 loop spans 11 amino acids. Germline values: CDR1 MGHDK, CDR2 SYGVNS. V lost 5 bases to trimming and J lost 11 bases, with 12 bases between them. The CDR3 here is CASSSLRGAFF. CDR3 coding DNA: TGTGCCAGCAGTAGTCTAAGGGGGGCTTTCTTT.

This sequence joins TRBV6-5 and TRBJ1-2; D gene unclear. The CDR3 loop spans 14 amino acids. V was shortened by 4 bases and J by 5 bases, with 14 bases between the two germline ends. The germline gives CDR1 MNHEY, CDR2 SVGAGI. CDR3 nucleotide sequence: TGTGCCAGCAGTTTTAAACAGACTACATATGGCTACACCTTC. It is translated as CASSFKQTTYGYTF.

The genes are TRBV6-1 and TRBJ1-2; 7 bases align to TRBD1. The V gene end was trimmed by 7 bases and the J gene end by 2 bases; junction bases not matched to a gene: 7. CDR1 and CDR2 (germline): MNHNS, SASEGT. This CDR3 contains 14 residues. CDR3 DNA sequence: TGTGCCAGCACCTGGGACAGTTTCAACTATGGCTACACCTTC. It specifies CASTWDSFNYGYTF.

The CDR3 sequence: CASSPTGYGYTF. For the CDR3, the DNA is TGTGCCAGCAGTCCTACCGGCTATGGCTACACCTTC. V and J are TRBV6-1 and TRBJ1-2; no clear D gene. This CDR3 has 12 residues. V was shortened by 5 bases and J by 4 bases, with 8 bases between the two germline ends. CDR1 MNHNS and CDR2 SASEGT come from the germline V gene.

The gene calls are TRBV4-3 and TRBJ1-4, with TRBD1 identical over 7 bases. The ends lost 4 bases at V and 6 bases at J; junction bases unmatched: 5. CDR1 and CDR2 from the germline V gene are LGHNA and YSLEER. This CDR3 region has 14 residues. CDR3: CASSLGQRDEKLFF. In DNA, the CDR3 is TGCGCCAGCAGCCTGGGACAGCGGGATGAAAAACTGTTTTTT.

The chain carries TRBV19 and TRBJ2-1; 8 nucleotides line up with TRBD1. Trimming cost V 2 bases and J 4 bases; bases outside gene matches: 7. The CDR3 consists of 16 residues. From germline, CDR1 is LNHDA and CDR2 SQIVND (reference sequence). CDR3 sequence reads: CASSIRGTGRYNEQFF. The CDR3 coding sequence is TGTGCCAGTAGTATACGGGGGACAGGTCGTTACAATGAGCAGTTCTTC.

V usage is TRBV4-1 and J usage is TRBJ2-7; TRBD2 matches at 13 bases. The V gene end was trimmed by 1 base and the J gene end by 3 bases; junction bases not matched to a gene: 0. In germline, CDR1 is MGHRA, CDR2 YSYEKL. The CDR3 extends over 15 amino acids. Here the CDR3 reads CASSQGLAGGYEQYF. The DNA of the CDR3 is TGCGCCAGCAGCCAAGGACTAGCGGGAGGCTACGAGCAGTACTTC.

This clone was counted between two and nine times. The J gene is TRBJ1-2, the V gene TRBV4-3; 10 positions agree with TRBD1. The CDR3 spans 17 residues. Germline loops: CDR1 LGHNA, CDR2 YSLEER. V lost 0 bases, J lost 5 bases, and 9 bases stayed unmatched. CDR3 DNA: TGCGCCAGCAGCCAAGACACTGGGACAGGGGTAGCGTATGGCTACACCTTC. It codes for CASSQDTGTGVAYGYTF.

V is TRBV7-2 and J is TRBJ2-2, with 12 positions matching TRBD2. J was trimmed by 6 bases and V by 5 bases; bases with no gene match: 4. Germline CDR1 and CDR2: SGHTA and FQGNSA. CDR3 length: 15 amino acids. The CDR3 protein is CASSPRLAGAGELFF. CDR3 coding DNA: TGTGCCAGCAGCCCGAGACTAGCGGGAGCCGGGGAGCTGTTTTTT. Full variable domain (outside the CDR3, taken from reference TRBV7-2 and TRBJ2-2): GAGVSQSPSNKVTEKGKDVELRCDPISGHTALYWYRQSLGQGLEFLIYFQGNSAPDKSGLPSDRFSAERTGGSVSTLTIQRTQQEDSAVYLCASSPRLAGAGELFFGEGSRLTVL.

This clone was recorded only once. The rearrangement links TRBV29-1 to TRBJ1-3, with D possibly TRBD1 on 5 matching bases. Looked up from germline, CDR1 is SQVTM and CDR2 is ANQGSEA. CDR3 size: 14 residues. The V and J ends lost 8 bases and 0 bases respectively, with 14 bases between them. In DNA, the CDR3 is TGCAGCACAACCGGACAAATCTCTGGAAACACCATATATTTT. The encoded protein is CSTTGQISGNTIYF.